These 27 T cell receptor beta chains came from one sample sequenced in a study of a mutant IDH1 vaccine in newly diagnosed glioma (dated by TCRdb to about 2021). No antigen has been identified for these receptors. The time point label here, explained by the study, means: week 5, during vaccination. Each vaccine dose, consisting of 300 ug of a 20-mer mutant IDH1 peptide in Montanide, was administered subcutaneously with topical imiquimod. Library generation was performed with the immunoSEQ multiplex PCR assay. TCRdb mirrors the immuneACCESS table, restricted to in-frame sequences. Some clones are absent from its copies; in checked studies, under half trace to an unresolved V gene, and the reason for the others is unknown. This sample holds about 51,000 clones; around four fifths were observed only once. 1.8% of the sample belongs to the ten largest clones. Sequences were derived from PBMCs, sampled from a glioma patient whose treatment included an IDH1 peptide vaccine. These receptors came from a middle-aged woman with glioma.

The table lists this clone with a count of one. J is TRBJ2-1 and V is TRBV10-2; D not resolved. The CDR3 extends over 15 amino acids. With 3 bases removed from V and 4 bases from J, the gap between germline ends came to 13 bases. Germline V CDR1 and CDR2: WSHSY, SAAADI. The CDR3 DNA follows: TGCGCCAGCAGTGATGTTTCAAGGAGATACAATGAGCAGTTCTTC. Translated, it gives CASSDVSRRYNEQFF.

V is TRBV19 and J is TRBJ2-7; 10 bases agree with TRBD1. Looked up from germline, CDR1 is LNHDA and CDR2 is SQIVND (reference sequence). J was trimmed by 4 bases and V by 4 bases; bases with no gene match: 7. The CDR3 runs to 15 residues. The CDR3 sequence: CASSTPRDRGYEQYF. DNA for the CDR3: TGTGCCAGTAGTACCCCTAGGGACAGGGGTTACGAGCAGTACTTC.

This chain uses TRBV7-3 with TRBJ1-1, with D hard to call. This CDR3 has 15 residues. V dropped 6 bases and J dropped 5 bases, with 19 bases sitting between them. CDR1 and CDR2 (germline): SGHTA, FQGTGA. CDR3 sequence: CASSRTLGPRTEAFF. For the CDR3, the DNA is TGTGCCAGCAGTCGTACTCTCGGACCCCGTACTGAAGCTTTCTTT.

The table lists this clone with a count of one. This chain links TRBV15 with TRBJ2-1; D remains ambiguous. V gave up 1 base and J gave up 6 bases, with 16 bases separating them. The CDR3 totals 16 residues. Germline V gene sequence: CDR1 LNHNV, CDR2 YYDKDF (reference sequence). The DNA for the CDR3 is TGTGCCACCAGCAGAGGAATGGAGCCCGGGCCCAATGAGCAGTTCTTC. Amino acids: CATSRGMEPGPNEQFF.

This rearrangement joins TRBV6-1 to TRBJ1-1; the match to TRBD1 covers 8 bases. The CDR3 has 14 amino acids. The V gene's germline CDR1 is MNHNS and CDR2 SASEGT. The trim removed 3 bases at V and 5 bases at J, leaving 5 bases unmatched. The CDR3: CASSDDRGRTEAFF. In nucleotides, the CDR3 is TGTGCCAGCAGTGATGACAGGGGTCGGACTGAAGCTTTCTTT.

This clone came up a few times. This chain joins TRBV7-9 and TRBJ1-2; possibly TRBD1 for D (6 bases). The germline V gene encodes CDR1 SEHNR and CDR2 FQNEAQ (reference sequence). This CDR3 region has 15 residues. Trimming took 3 bases from V and 3 from J, leaving 14 bases between them. The CDR3 sequence: CASSFGLGADYGYTF. The CDR3 coding sequence is TGTGCCAGCAGCTTTGGGCTGGGGGCGGACTATGGCTACACCTTC.

The V gene is TRBV5-4, the J gene TRBJ2-6; a possible D gene is TRBD1 (5 bases). V was pared by 4 bases and J by 3 bases, with 17 bases between. The CDR3 totals 17 residues. CDR1 is SGHNT and CDR2 is YYREEE in the germline V gene (reference sequence). This chain's CDR3 is CASSPRRVQGGANVLTF. DNA for the CDR3: TGTGCCAGCAGCCCCCGACGGGTGCAGGGTGGGGCCAACGTCCTGACTTTC.

CDR3 sequence (DNA): TGTGCCAGCAGCCTATCGAGGGCCGGGGAGCTGTTTTTT. It codes for CASSLSRAGELFF. The rearrangement links TRBV6-6 to TRBJ2-2; TRBD2 might be the D (5 bases). Trimming took 6 bases from V and 6 from J, leaving 11 bases between them. Germline loops: CDR1 MNHNY, CDR2 SVGAGI (reference sequence). The CDR3 extends over 13 amino acids.

This clone was found a few times. The rearrangement joins TRBV7-2 to TRBJ1-1, with D possibly TRBD1 on 6 matching bases. V dropped 5 bases and J dropped 4 bases, with 11 bases sitting between them. Germline V CDR1 and CDR2: SGHTA, FQGNSA. The CDR3 contains 13 residues. The CDR3: CASSLQGGTEAFF. The CDR3 DNA is TGTGCCAGCAGCCTACAGGGCGGCACTGAAGCTTTCTTT.

The rearrangement links TRBV7-9 to TRBJ2-7; D gene ambiguous. V was trimmed by 3 bases and J by 0 bases, leaving 9 bases between them. The CDR3 spans 14 residues. The V gene's germline CDR1 is SEHNR and CDR2 FQNEAQ (reference sequence). The CDR3 DNA reads as TGTGCCAGCAGCTTTCAATCGAACTCCTACGAGCAGTACTTC. It specifies CASSFQSNSYEQYF.

The V and J genes are TRBV11-1 and TRBJ2-1; D is ambiguous. The CDR3 totals 13 residues. V lost 5 bases, J lost 3 bases, and 8 bases lay in between. Per the germline V gene, CDR1 is SGHAT and CDR2 is FQDESV (reference sequence). CDR3 nucleotides: TGTGCCAGCAGCCGGCGCGGCTACAATGAGCAGTTCTTC. Translation: CASSRRGYNEQFF.

The genes are TRBV10-1 and TRBJ2-3; the match to TRBD2 covers 11 bases. The length of the CDR3 is 18 residues. Losses at the gene ends were 4 bases for V and 4 bases for J; bases not matched to a gene: 13. Germline V CDR1 and CDR2: WNHNN, SYGVQD (reference sequence). CDR3 loop: CASSVSVLAGENPDTQYF. CDR3 coding DNA: TGCGCCAGCAGTGTTTCTGTACTAGCGGGGGAAAATCCAGATACGCAGTATTTT.

The chain has TRBV5-1 and TRBJ1-2; TRBD1 agrees at 11 bases. This CDR3 region has 14 residues. The J segment lost 8 bases and the V segment lost 4 bases, leaving 7 bases of the junction unmatched. Germline CDR1 reads SGHRS; CDR2 reads YFSETQ. The CDR3 DNA follows: TGCGCCAGCAGCACCGGACAGGGGGCGGGAGGCTACACCTTC. This translates into CASSTGQGAGGYTF.

The rearrangement links TRBV5-1 to TRBJ2-1; 7 bases fit TRBD1. The CDR3 consists of 12 residues. The junction had 4 bases not matched to a gene; V was cut back by 5 bases and J by 8 bases. Germline V gives CDR1 SGHRS, CDR2 YFSETQ. The CDR3 reads CASRITGDEQFF. CDR3 coding DNA: TGCGCCAGCAGAATAACAGGGGATGAGCAGTTCTTC.

The rearrangement uses TRBV5-1 and TRBJ2-7, with 8 bases that match TRBD1. The CDR3 length is 15 residues. V lost 1 base to trimming and J lost 5 bases; unmatched junction nucleotides: 8. CDR1 and CDR2 (germline): SGHRS, YFSETQ. CDR3 region: CASSLTPGQVDEQYF. CDR3 nucleotides: TGCGCCAGCAGCTTGACCCCGGGACAGGTGGACGAGCAGTACTTC.

This clone was picked up a small number of times. The rearrangement joins TRBV12-5 to TRBJ1-5; D remains unclear. V was cut by 1 base and J by 5 bases, with 12 bases left in between. CDR1 is LGHNT and CDR2 is FRNRAP in the germline V gene. The CDR3 extends over 15 amino acids. DNA for the CDR3: TGTGCTAGTGGTTTGGATCTGGACGGTGATCAGCCCCAGCATTTT. This sequence encodes CASGLDLDGDQPQHF.

V is TRBV5-1 and J is TRBJ2-5, with D possibly being TRBD1 or TRBD2 (5 bases each). This CDR3 region has 14 residues. The germline CDR1 and CDR2 sequences are SGHRS and YFSETQ. V gave up 6 bases and J gave up 4 bases, with 16 bases separating them. The CDR3 loop is CASTRGRGAETQYF. CDR3 nucleotides: TGCGCCAGCACGAGAGGTCGAGGGGCAGAGACCCAGTACTTC.

The chain is built from TRBV7-9 and TRBJ1-1; D gene ambiguous. V was shortened by 3 bases and J by 5 bases, with 13 bases between the two germline ends. Germline CDR1 reads SEHNR; CDR2 reads FQNEAQ (reference sequence). The CDR3 has 14 residues. This CDR3 reads CASSFMLSSTEAFF. The CDR3 DNA is TGTGCCAGCAGCTTCATGTTGAGCTCGACTGAAGCTTTCTTT. The full variable domain, rest sourced from reference TRBV7-9 and TRBJ1-1, is DTGVSQNPRHKITKRGQNVTFRCDPISEHNRLYWYRQTLGQGPEFLTYFQNEAQLEKSRLLSDRFSAERPKGSFSTLEIQRTEQGDSAMYLCASSFMLSSTEAFFGQGTRLTVV.

The chain is built from TRBV30 and TRBJ1-5; D is perhaps TRBD1 (5 bases). Germline values: CDR1 GTSNPN, CDR2 SVGIG (reference sequence). The CDR3 length is 16 residues. CDR3 sequence: CASGGQDMYSNQPQHF. The CDR3 DNA reads TGTGCATCTGGAGGGCAGGACATGTATAGCAATCAGCCCCAGCATTTT.

The CDR3 is CASSLKLGGRGTGELFF. CDR3 in DNA: TGTGCCAGCAGCTTGAAGTTAGGGGGTCGAGGCACCGGGGAGCTGTTTTTT. The V call is TRBV5-6, the J call TRBJ2-2; D perhaps matches TRBD1 (6 bases). The CDR3 loop spans 17 amino acids. The ends were cut back, 1 base at V and 4 bases at J, with 17 bases in the middle. Germline CDR1 reads SGHDT; CDR2 reads YYEEEE.

The chain has TRBV7-9 and TRBJ1-1; D is possibly TRBD1 (5 bases). Germline V gene lookup returns CDR1 SEHNR and CDR2 FQNEAQ (reference sequence). The CDR3 length is 13 residues. V gave up 2 bases and J gave up 8 bases, with 12 bases separating them. This CDR3 reads CASSLLGESEAFF. The CDR3 DNA reads as TGTGCCAGCAGCTTATTGGGGGAATCCGAAGCTTTCTTT. The complete variable domain, with remaining parts taken from reference TRBV7-9 and TRBJ1-1, reads DTGVSQNPRHKITKRGQNVTFRCDPISEHNRLYWYRQTLGQGPEFLTYFQNEAQLEKSRLLSDRFSAERPKGSFSTLEIQRTEQGDSAMYLCASSLLGESEAFFGQGTRLTVV.

This rearrangement joins TRBV2 to TRBJ2-5; possibly TRBD2 for D (6 bases). Per germline, CDR1 SNHLY and CDR2 FYNNEI. The CDR3 totals 12 residues. CDR3 sequence reads: CAGGRSQETQYF. Here the CDR3 DNA reads TGTGCTGGGGGGAGGTCCCAAGAGACCCAGTACTTC.

The V call is TRBV6-5, the J call TRBJ1-1; the D is unclear. V lost 1 base and J 10 bases, leaving 7 bases between the germline ends. The CDR3 sequence is 11 residues long. Per germline, CDR1 MNHEY and CDR2 SVGAGI. CDR3 nucleotide sequence: TGTGCCAGCAGTTACTGGGGTGGAGCTTTCTTT. This codes for CASSYWGGAFF.

This clone was detected only once. This rearrangement joins TRBV4-1 to TRBJ2-7, with 9 positions matching TRBD2. V was pared by 1 base and J by 6 bases, with 1 base of the junction left unmatched. Germline loops: CDR1 MGHRA, CDR2 YSYEKL. This CDR3 contains 13 residues. The CDR3 reads CASSQGTSVEQYF. CDR3 in DNA: TGCGCCAGCAGCCAAGGGACTAGCGTCGAGCAGTACTTC.

V is TRBV9 and J is TRBJ1-2, with D uncertain. The V gene's germline CDR1 is SGDLS and CDR2 YYNGEE. The CDR3 extends over 10 amino acids. The V end was cut by 3 bases, the J end by 8 bases, with 5 bases between. The CDR3 region is CASSGAGYTF. In DNA form, the CDR3 reads TGTGCCAGCAGCGGAGCGGGCTACACCTTC.

The CDR3 nucleotides read TGTGCCAGCAGCAAAGGCACCGGGACAGGGGGCCTTGAAGCTTTCTTT. Protein: CASSKGTGTGGLEAFF. This sequence joins TRBV21-1 and TRBJ1-1; TRBD1 is the table's D call and was not checked against the DNA. TRBV21-1 is a pseudogene locus. The CDR3 sequence is 16 residues long.

The chain combines TRBV5-4 with TRBJ2-1; no clear D. Germline V gene sequence: CDR1 SGHNT, CDR2 YYREEE (reference sequence). The CDR3 length is 12 residues. V gave up 4 bases and J gave up 7 bases, with 9 bases separating them. This CDR3 is CASSLERNEQFF. CDR3 DNA sequence: TGTGCCAGCAGCCTCGAGCGTAATGAGCAGTTCTTC.